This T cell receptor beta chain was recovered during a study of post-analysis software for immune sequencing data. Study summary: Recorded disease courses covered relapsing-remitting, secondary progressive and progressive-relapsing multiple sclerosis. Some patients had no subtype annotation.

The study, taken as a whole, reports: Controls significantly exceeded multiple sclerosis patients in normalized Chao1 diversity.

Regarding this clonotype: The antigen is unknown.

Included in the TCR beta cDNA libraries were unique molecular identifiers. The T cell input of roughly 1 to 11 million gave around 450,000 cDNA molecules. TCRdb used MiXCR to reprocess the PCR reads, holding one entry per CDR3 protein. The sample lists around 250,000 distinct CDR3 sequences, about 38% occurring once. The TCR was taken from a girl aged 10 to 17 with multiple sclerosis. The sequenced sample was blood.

The DNA for the CDR3 is TGTGCCAGCCCCAAAGCCTACGAGCAGTACTTC. Amino acid sequence: CASPKAYEQYF. The chain recombines TRBV7-9 with TRBJ2-7; no firm D call. Germline CDR1 reads SEHNR; CDR2 reads FQNEAQ (reference sequence). The V end was cut by 8 bases, the J end by 2 bases, with 7 bases between. This CDR3 contains 11 residues.